The 18 T cell receptor beta chains listed next were all sequenced from one sample in a study of T cells after yellow fever vaccination. TCRdb recomputed calls from the 5' RACE reads with MiXCR, one row per CDR3 protein. This table holds about 25,000 distinct CDR3 sequences, 3.4% found once. This material consisted of PBMCs, either bulk or a sorted T-cell subset (CD4+, CD8+, memory, or dextramer-sorted; not recorded which), taken around 45 days after the first yellow fever vaccination. The receptors shown here come from a man aged 18 to 35 who received the YFV17D yellow fever vaccine.

This clonotype was seen at least ten times. This chain joins TRBV5-1 and TRBJ1-1, with a tentative D call TRBD1 (5 bases). The germline CDR1 and CDR2 sequences are SGHRS and YFSETQ. Trimming took off 0 bases at V and 1 base at J, with 7 bases between the two ends. The CDR3 loop spans 14 amino acids. In DNA, the CDR3 is TGCGCCAGCAGCTTGGGGACAACGAACACTGAAGCTTTCTTT. Residues: CASSLGTTNTEAFF.

The table lists this clonotype with many counts. This chain links TRBV5-1 with TRBJ2-5, with D possibly matching TRBD2 (5 bases). The CDR3 runs 14 residues. Trimming removed 2 bases at V and 0 bases at J, with 8 bases between. CDR1 is SGHRS and CDR2 is YFSETQ in the germline V gene. The CDR3 loop reads CASSFSGNQETQYF. The CDR3 DNA reads TGCGCCAGCAGCTTTTCCGGGAACCAAGAGACCCAGTACTTC.

This clonotype was counted at least ten times. The gene calls are TRBV7-2 and TRBJ2-2; D not certain. Trimming shortened V by 6 bases and J by 6 bases, and 8 bases separated the two germline ends. The germline V gene has CDR1 SGHTA and CDR2 FQGNSA. The CDR3 totals 12 residues. This chain's CDR3 is CASRETAGELFF. The CDR3 bases are TGTGCCAGCAGGGAAACAGCCGGGGAGCTGTTTTTT.

This clonotype was seen repeatedly, ten times or more. This rearrangement joins TRBV10-3 to TRBJ2-5; D is possibly TRBD1 or TRBD2 (5 bases each). This CDR3 is 15 amino acids long. From germline, CDR1 is ENHRY and CDR2 SYGVKD. Trimming stripped 5 bases from V and 2 bases from J, with 15 bases between. Written as DNA, the CDR3 is TGTGCCATCAGTACCGCGAGGGCAGGGCAAGAGACCCAGTACTTC. Translating it yields CAISTARAGQETQYF.

This clonotype was detected many times. V usage is TRBV7-2 and J usage is TRBJ1-2; TRBD1 agrees at 8 bases. From germline, CDR1 is SGHTA and CDR2 FQGNSA. The CDR3 covers 15 residues. Trimming took 3 bases from V and 6 from J; bases not matched to a gene: 9. Written as DNA, the CDR3 is TGTGCCAGCAGCTTGGACCTAGGGACAGGACATGGCTACACCTTC. This codes for CASSLDLGTGHGYTF.

This clonotype was seen ten or more times. The chain has TRBV15 and TRBJ2-5; D perhaps matches TRBD1 (5 bases). CDR3 length equals 12 residues. Germline V gene sequence: CDR1 LNHNV, CDR2 YYDKDF (reference sequence). V lost 3 bases to trimming and J lost 4 bases, with 6 bases between them. CDR3 in DNA: TGTGCCACCAGCAGGGACATAGAGACCCAGTACTTC. Protein product: CATSRDIETQYF.

In its sample, this clonotype was seen many times. The gene calls are TRBV7-9 and TRBJ2-5, with D perhaps assigned TRBD1 or TRBD2 (5 bases each). This CDR3 contains 13 residues. Germline V lookup: CDR1 SEHNR, CDR2 FQNEAQ (reference sequence). With 1 base removed from V and 5 bases from J, the gap between germline ends came to 8 bases. The CDR3 DNA reads TGTGCCAGCAGCTTAGTTGGGACGGAGACCCAGTACTTC. Amino acid sequence: CASSLVGTETQYF.

This clonotype was found many times. The chain links TRBV20-1 to TRBJ2-1; perhaps D is TRBD1 or TRBD2 (5 bases each). The germline gives CDR1 DFQATT, CDR2 SNEGSKA (reference sequence). The CDR3 contains 13 residues. Trimming left V 0 bases short and J 5 bases short, with 8 bases between. This CDR3 is CSARELGDNEQFF. CDR3 nucleotide sequence: TGCAGTGCTAGAGAATTGGGGGACAATGAGCAGTTCTTC.

By share of the sample, this clonotype is medium-sized. J is TRBJ1-3 and V is TRBV5-1; D uncertain. In germline, CDR1 is SGHRS, CDR2 YFSETQ. The germline V and J ends were trimmed by 0 bases and 0 bases, with 7 bases remaining between them. The CDR3 extends over 15 amino acids. CDR3 in amino acids: CASSLGITSGNTIYF. Here the CDR3 DNA reads TGCGCCAGCAGCTTGGGGATTACCTCTGGAAACACCATATATTTT.

This clonotype came up many times. The chain carries TRBV11-2 and TRBJ2-3, with D tentatively TRBD1 (6 bases). The germline gives CDR1 SGHAT, CDR2 FQNNGV. The CDR3 has 14 amino acids. Trimming shortened V by 5 bases and J by 0 bases, and 9 bases separated the two germline ends. The CDR3 DNA reads TGTGCCAGCAGCCCAGGACAGAGCACAGATACGCAGTATTTT. Its protein is CASSPGQSTDTQYF.

Many counts were recorded for this clonotype. The chain carries TRBV4-2 and TRBJ1-2; D remains ambiguous. This CDR3 contains 11 residues. With 1 base removed from V and 11 bases from J, the gap between germline ends came to 8 bases. Germline CDR1 is LGHNA and CDR2 is YNFKEQ. The CDR3 is CASSQAGRYTF. The DNA of the CDR3 is TGTGCCAGCAGCCAAGCCGGCAGGTACACCTTC.

This clonotype has ten or more counts. The chain has TRBV5-1 and TRBJ1-6; D unresolved. The CDR3 contains 14 residues. The V end was cut by 2 bases, the J end by 8 bases, with 11 bases between. CDR1 is SGHRS and CDR2 is YFSETQ in the germline V gene. CDR3 residues: CASSFDVRDSPLHF. The CDR3 coding sequence is TGCGCCAGCAGCTTTGACGTGAGGGATTCACCCCTCCACTTT.

This clonotype is judged medium-sized. J is TRBJ2-3 and V is TRBV7-2; tentatively, D is TRBD1 (6 bases). Germline CDR1 and CDR2: SGHTA and FQGNSA. V lost 2 bases to trimming and J lost 6 bases, with 21 bases between them. The CDR3 has 17 amino acids. The CDR3 region is CASSLQVTGSGRDTQYF. CDR3 nucleotides: TGTGCCAGCAGCTTACAAGTCACAGGGAGCGGTAGGGATACGCAGTATTTT.

This clonotype was counted ten times or more. The chain recombines TRBV7-2 with TRBJ1-2; 8 positions match TRBD1. The junction had 8 bases not matched to a gene; V was cut back by 3 bases and J by 8 bases. Germline V gene lookup returns CDR1 SGHTA and CDR2 FQGNSA. The CDR3 runs to 14 residues. The CDR3 sequence: CASSFAPGGGGYTF. The CDR3 DNA is TGTGCCAGCAGCTTTGCCCCAGGGGGCGGCGGCTACACCTTC.

This clonotype was seen many times. This sequence joins TRBV10-1 and TRBJ1-1; D is perhaps TRBD1 (5 bases). Trimming removed 6 bases at V and 7 bases at J, with 18 bases between. The CDR3 has 14 residues. Germline V gene sequence: CDR1 WNHNN, CDR2 SYGVQD (reference sequence). The CDR3 nucleotides are TGCGCCAGCAGGAAATATCCGGGGGACGGTGAAGCTTTCTTT. Protein: CASRKYPGDGEAFF.

In its sample, this clonotype was seen many times. The J gene is TRBJ2-1, the V gene TRBV12-3 or TRBV12-4; D ambiguous. V shed 4 bases and J shed 10 bases, with 11 bases lying between them. The CDR3 loop spans 12 amino acids. The CDR3 sequence: CASSSRPGEQFF. As DNA, the CDR3 is TGTGCCAGCAGTTCTCGACCCGGAGAGCAGTTCTTC.

In this sample, this clonotype is medium-sized (0.01 to 0.1%). CDR3 in amino acids: CASSSYGGAWEQYF. The CDR3 nucleotides read TGCGCCAGCAGCTCCTACGGGGGGGCCTGGGAGCAGTACTTC. This chain connects TRBV5-1 to TRBJ2-7; TRBD2 agrees at 8 bases. CDR3 size: 14 residues. V dropped 3 bases and J dropped 7; count of bases not matched to a gene: 9. Germline lookup yields CDR1 SGHRS and CDR2 YFSETQ. Variable domain in full (rest from reference TRBV5-1 and TRBJ2-7): KAGVTQTPRYLIKTRGQQVTLSCSPISGHRSVSWYQQTPGQGLQFLFEYFSETQRNKGNFPGRFSGRQFSNSRSEMNVSTLELGDSALYLCASSSYGGAWEQYFGPGTRLTVT.

This clonotype has at least ten counts. V gene TRBV20-1 combines with J gene TRBJ2-3; D uncertain. Trimming pared 6 bases from V and 1 base from J, leaving 8 bases between. Looked up from germline, CDR1 is DFQATT and CDR2 is SNEGSKA (reference sequence). This CDR3 has 12 amino acids. CDR3 coding DNA: TGCAGTGCGCACAGACGCACAGATACGCAGTATTTT. Its protein is CSAHRRTDTQYF.